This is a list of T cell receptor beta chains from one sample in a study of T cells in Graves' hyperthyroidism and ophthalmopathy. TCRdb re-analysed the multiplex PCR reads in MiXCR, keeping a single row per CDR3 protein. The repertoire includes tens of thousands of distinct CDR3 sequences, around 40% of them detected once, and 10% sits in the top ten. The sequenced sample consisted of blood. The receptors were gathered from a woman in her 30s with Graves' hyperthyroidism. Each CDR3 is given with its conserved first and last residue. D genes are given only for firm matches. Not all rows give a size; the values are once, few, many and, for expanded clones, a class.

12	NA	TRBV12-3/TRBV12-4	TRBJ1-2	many	TGTGCCAGCAAGCGGACCGGCTATGGCTACACCTTC	CASKRTGYGYTF
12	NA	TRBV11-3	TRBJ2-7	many	TGTGCCAGCAGCAAATCGGGTTACGAGCAGTACTTC	CASSKSGYEQYF
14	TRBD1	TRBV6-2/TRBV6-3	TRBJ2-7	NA	TGTGCCAGCAGATCGGGACAGTGGGCTGATGAGCAGTACTTC	CASRSGQWADEQYF
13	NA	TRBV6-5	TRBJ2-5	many	TGTGCCAGCAGAGAGGACTCCCAAGAGACCCAGTACTTC	CASREDSQETQYF
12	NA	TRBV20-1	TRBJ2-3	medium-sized	TGCAGTGCTGGACCCTCGGGAGATACGCAGTATTTT	CSAGPSGDTQYF
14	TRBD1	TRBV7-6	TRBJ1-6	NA	TGTGCCAGCAGCGCGGGACAGGGGGATTCACCCCTCCACTTT	CASSAGQGDSPLHF
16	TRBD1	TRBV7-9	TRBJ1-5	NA	TGTGCCAGCAGCACCACCGGACAGGGAAGCTATCAGCCCCAGCATTTT	CASSTTGQGSYQPQHF
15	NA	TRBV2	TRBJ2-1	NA	TGTGCCAGCAGTGGGGTTGGGGTATCCTACAATGAGCAGTTCTTC	CASSGVGVSYNEQFF
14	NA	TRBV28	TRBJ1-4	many	TGTGCCAGCAGTTGGGGCAGGGGAGGTGAAAAACTGTTTTTT	CASSWGRGGEKLFF
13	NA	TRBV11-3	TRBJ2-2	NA	TGTGCCAGCAGCTTAGGACCGGAGGGGGAGCTGTTTTTT	CASSLGPEGELFF
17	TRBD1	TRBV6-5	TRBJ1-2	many	TGTGCCAGCAGTTACTCCTATCCCAGGGGGCCTAACTATGGCTACACCTTC	CASSYSYPRGPNYGYTF
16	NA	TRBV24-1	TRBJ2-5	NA	TGTGCCACCAGTGAGGCCGGGGCCCCGGGGGAAGAGACCCAGTACTTC	CATSEAGAPGEETQYF
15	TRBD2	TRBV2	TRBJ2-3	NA	TGTGCCAGCAGTGAACGGACTAGCTATACAGATACGCAGTATTTT	CASSERTSYTDTQYF
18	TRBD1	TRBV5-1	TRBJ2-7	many	TGCGCCAGCAGCTTGTTTGCCTTGGGGACAGGGGTCGCCTACGAGCAGTACTTC	CASSLFALGTGVAYEQYF
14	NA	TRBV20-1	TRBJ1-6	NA	TGCAGTGCTAGAGGTTTAACAGCCAATTCACCCCTCCACTTT	CSARGLTANSPLHF
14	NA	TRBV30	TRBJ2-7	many	TGTGCCTGGAGTGTACGTCACAGAGCCTACGAGCAGTACTTC	CAWSVRHRAYEQYF
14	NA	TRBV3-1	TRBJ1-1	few	TGTGCCAGCAGCCCCTCCGGGGGGCGAACTGAAGCTTTCTTT	CASSPSGGRTEAFF
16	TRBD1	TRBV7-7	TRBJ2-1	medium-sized	TGTGCTAGCAGCCTAACTAGGACAGGGGGGTTGAATGAGCAGTTCTTC	CASSLTRTGGLNEQFF
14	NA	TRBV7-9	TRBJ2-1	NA	TGTGCCCCCCCTTGGAAGACCCTTTTGAATGAGCAGTTCTTC	CAPPWKTLLNEQFF
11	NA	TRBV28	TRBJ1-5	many	TGTGCCAGCAGTTTGGGTCAGCCCCAGCATTTT	CASSLGQPQHF
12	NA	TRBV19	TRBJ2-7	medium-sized	TGTGCCAGTAAGGGCCCGACCTACGAGCAGTACTTC	CASKGPTYEQYF
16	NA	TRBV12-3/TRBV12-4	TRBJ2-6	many	TGTGCCAGCAGTTTAGATTACGGCTCTGGGGCCAACGTCCTGACTTTC	CASSLDYGSGANVLTF
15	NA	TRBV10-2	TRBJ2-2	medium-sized	TGCGCCAGCAGCCTTCCAGTCCAAAGGACCGGGGAGCTGTTTTTT	CASSLPVQRTGELFF
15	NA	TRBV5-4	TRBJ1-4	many	TGTGCCAGCAGCTCGTTACAGGGAGGGGATGAAAAACTGTTTTTT	CASSSLQGGDEKLFF
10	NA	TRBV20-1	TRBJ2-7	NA	TGCAGTGCTGGCCCCATCGAGCAGTACTTC	CSAGPIEQYF
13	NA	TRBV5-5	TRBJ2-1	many	TGTGCCAGCAGCCCTCACCCCAACAATGAGCAGTTCTTC	CASSPHPNNEQFF
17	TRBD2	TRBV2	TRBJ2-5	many	TGTGCCAGCAGTGAAGGAATAGCGGGAGCGTCGGGAGAGACCCAGTACTTC	CASSEGIAGASGETQYF
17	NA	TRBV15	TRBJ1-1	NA	TGTGCCACGAGCAGAGATGACCTTGGGGGTTGGAACACTGAAGCTTGCTTT	CATSRDDLGGWNTEACF
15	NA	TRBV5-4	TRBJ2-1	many	TGTGCCAGCAGCTTCAGTGAAGGCTCCTACAATGAGCAGTTCTTC	CASSFSEGSYNEQFF
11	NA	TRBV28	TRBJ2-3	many	TGTGCCAGCAGACTTACAGATACGCAGTATTTT	CASRLTDTQYF
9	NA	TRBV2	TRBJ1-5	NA	TGTGCCAGCAGTCAGCCCCAGCATTTT	CASSQPQHF
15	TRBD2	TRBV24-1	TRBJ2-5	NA	TGTGCCACCAGTGACACACTAGCGGGCAGGGAGACCCAGTACTTC	CATSDTLAGRETQYF
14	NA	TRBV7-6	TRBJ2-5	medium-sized	TGTGCCAGCACTTCTAGGGTTGGCCAAGAGACCCAGTACTTC	CASTSRVGQETQYF
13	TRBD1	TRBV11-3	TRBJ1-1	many	TGTGCCAGCACTGGGGACAGCGACACTGAAGCTTTCTTT	CASTGDSDTEAFF
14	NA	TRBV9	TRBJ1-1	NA	TGTGCCAGCAGCGTACTTCACTCGAATACTGAAGCTTTCTTT	CASSVLHSNTEAFF
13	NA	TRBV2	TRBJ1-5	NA	TGTGCCTGCAGCGACCAAGGCTCTCAGCTCCAGCATTTT	CACSDQGSQLQHF
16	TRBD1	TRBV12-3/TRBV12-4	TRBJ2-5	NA	TGTGCCAGCAGTGCTACCGGGACAGGGGCGGTGAAGACCCAGTACTTC	CASSATGTGAVKTQYF
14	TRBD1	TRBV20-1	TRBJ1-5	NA	TGCAGTGCTAGAGATCGGGACAGGGGTCCCTACGAGCATTTT	CSARDRDRGPYEHF
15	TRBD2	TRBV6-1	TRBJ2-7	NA	TGTGCCATCAGTTCCCGGGCGGGAGGGCTTGGCGAGCAGTACTTC	CAISSRAGGLGEQYF
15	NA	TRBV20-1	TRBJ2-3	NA	TGCAGTGCTAGTGACAGAGGGGAATCCACAGATACGCAGTATTTT	CSASDRGESTDTQYF
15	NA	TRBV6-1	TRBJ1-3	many	TGTGCCAGCAGTGAATCTCCGGCGGCGGGAAACACCATATATTTT	CASSESPAAGNTIYF
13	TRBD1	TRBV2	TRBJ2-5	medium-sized	TGTGCCAGGGGGGGACAGGGGACCGAGACCCAGTACTTC	CARGGQGTETQYF
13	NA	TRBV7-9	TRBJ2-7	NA	TGTGCCAGCAGCGGGACTTCCCGGGAGGAGCAGTACTTC	CASSGTSREEQYF
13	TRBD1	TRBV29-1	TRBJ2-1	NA	TGCAGCGCCACCGGACAGGGGGGGGATGAGCAGTTCTTC	CSATGQGGDEQFF
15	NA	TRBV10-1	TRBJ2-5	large	TGCGCCAGCAGTGAGTCAGAGGGTTCCTGGGAGACCCAGTACTTC	CASSESEGSWETQYF
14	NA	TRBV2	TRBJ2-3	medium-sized	TGTGCCAGCAGCATTCGGGACTTCACAGATACGCAGTATTTT	CASSIRDFTDTQYF
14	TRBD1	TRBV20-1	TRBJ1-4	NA	TGCAGTGCCCGCTGGGACAGGGGTGGGGAAAAACTGTTTTTT	CSARWDRGGEKLFF
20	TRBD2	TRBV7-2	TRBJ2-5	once	TGTGCCAGCAGCTTGACTAGGGCAAACCTAGCGGAAAATAAACAAGAGACCCAGTACTTC	CASSLTRANLAENKQETQYF
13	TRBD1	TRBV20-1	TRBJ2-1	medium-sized	TGCAGTGCTCCGGGACAGGGGTACAATGAGCAGTTCTTC	CSAPGQGYNEQFF
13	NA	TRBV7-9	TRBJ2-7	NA	TGTGCCAGCAGCTTAGGGGGGGGCGACGAGCAGTACTTC	CASSLGGGDEQYF
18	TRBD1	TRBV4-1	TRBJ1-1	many	TGCGCCAGCAGCCAAGATTTGGGCGGGACAGGGGCGAACACTGAAGCTTTCTTT	CASSQDLGGTGANTEAFF
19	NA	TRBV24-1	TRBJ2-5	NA	TGTGCCACCAGTGATTCCCGGGAACTAGACGGTACACCTCAAGAGACCCAGTACTTC	CATSDSRELDGTPQETQYF
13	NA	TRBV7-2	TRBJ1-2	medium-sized	TGTGCCAGCAGCTTAAGGCAGGTGGACGGCTACACCTTC	CASSLRQVDGYTF
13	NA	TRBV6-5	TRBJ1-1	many	TGTGCCAGCACCACGGGGACCCGAACTGAAGCTTTCTTT	CASTTGTRTEAFF